These 32 T cell receptor beta chains were all obtained from the same sample, sequenced in a study of immune characterization of retroperitoneal liposarcoma. Via MiXCR, TCRdb re-called the PCR reads, giving one row per CDR3 protein. The sample lists 10,000 or so distinct CDR3 sequences, around a quarter occurring once. Sequencing was done on a sample of tumor tissue. These receptor sequences come from a male donor with retroperitoneal liposarcoma.

This clonotype is medium-sized in the sample. The J gene is TRBJ2-1, the V gene TRBV6-1, with 8 bases matching TRBD1. Trimming at V came to 6 bases and at J to 13 bases, leaving 14 bases not matched to a gene. The CDR3 extends over 14 amino acids. In germline, CDR1 is MNHNS, CDR2 SASEGT. The CDR3 spells CASRRTGIVETQFF. Written as DNA, the CDR3 is TGTGCCAGCAGAAGGACAGGGATTGTGGAGACCCAGTTCTTC.

This chain uses TRBV7-2 with TRBJ2-5, with 13 bases matching TRBD2. From germline, CDR1 is SGHTA and CDR2 FQGNSA. Unmatched junction bases numbered 5, after V lost 5 bases and J lost 8 bases. The CDR3 consists of 14 residues. In DNA form, the CDR3 reads TGTGCCAGCAGCGCGGGACTAGCGGGGAACACCCAGTACTTC. This sequence encodes CASSAGLAGNTQYF.

V gene TRBV28 combines with J gene TRBJ2-1, with TRBD2 matching 7 bases. Per the germline V gene, CDR1 is MDHEN and CDR2 is SYDVKM. The CDR3 extends over 15 amino acids. With V trimmed by 1 base and J by 13 bases, 13 bases remained unmatched. Here the CDR3 DNA reads TGTGCCAGCAGTTTATTTCGCGGGAGTCAAGAGACCCAGTTCTTC. Its translation is CASSLFRGSQETQFF.

This clonotype was seen a handful of times. J is TRBJ2-5 and V is TRBV24-1, with 9 positions matching TRBD1. The CDR3 has 16 residues. Germline-derived CDR1 and CDR2 are KGHDR and SFDVKD. V shed 3 bases and J 11 bases; nucleotides not matched to a gene: 15. The CDR3 loop is CATSDPGTGTYNEQYF. The CDR3 coding sequence is TGTGCCACCAGTGATCCCGGGACAGGGACCTACAATGAGCAGTACTTC.

Ten or more counts support this clonotype. The chain recombines TRBV7-3 with TRBJ2-2; D is unclear. V lost 6 bases and J 7 bases, leaving 9 bases between the germline ends. CDR3 length: 12 residues. Germline CDR1 and CDR2: SGHTA and FQGTGA. As DNA, the CDR3 is TGTGCCAGCAGGACCTTGGGCGGGGAGCTGTTTTTT. Protein sequence: CASRTLGGELFF.

The chain employs TRBV7-2 and TRBJ2-1; tentatively, D is TRBD1 or TRBD2 (5 bases each). The J call may be faulty, since TRBJ2-7 better matches the DNA end. The CDR3 has 15 residues. Germline V lookup: CDR1 SGHTA, CDR2 FQGNSA. The CDR3 here is CASSLGPSLVYEQYF. The CDR3 bases are TGTGCCAGCAGCTTGGGGCCCTCACTAGTCTATGAGCAGTACTTC.

The J gene is TRBJ2-1, the V gene TRBV10-1; 8 nucleotides match TRBD1. The germline CDR1 and CDR2 sequences are WNHNN and SYGVQD (reference sequence). V shed 8 bases and J 9 bases; nucleotides not matched to a gene: 6. The CDR3 length is 12 residues. This chain's CDR3 is CASQGQGGEQFF. Here the CDR3 DNA reads TGCGCCAGCCAAGGACAGGGTGGTGAGCAGTTCTTC.

The V and J genes are TRBV7-9 and TRBJ2-1; either TRBD1 or TRBD2 may supply D (6 bases each). Trimming took off 6 bases at V and 9 bases at J, with 12 bases between the two ends. From germline, CDR1 is SEHNR and CDR2 FQNEAQ (reference sequence). The CDR3 contains 12 residues. CDR3 coding DNA: TGTGCCAGCAGAGGGGGGACCCCTGAGCAGTTCTTC. Translation gives CASRGGTPEQFF.

This clonotype was seen a single time. The rearrangement joins TRBV7-2 to TRBJ2-5; D gene ambiguous. This CDR3 contains 13 residues. Trimming took 0 bases from V and 5 from J, leaving 7 bases between them. Germline values: CDR1 SGHTA, CDR2 FQGNSA. As DNA, the CDR3 is TGTGCCAGCAGCTTAGCGGCTATGGAGACCCAGTACTTC. Its protein product is CASSLAAMETQYF.

This clonotype is medium-sized within its sample. The V gene is TRBV7-3, the J gene TRBJ2-1; TRBD2 agrees at 10 bases. The DNA end is a closer match to TRBJ2-7, so the J assignment may be wrong. The V gene's germline CDR1 is SGHTA and CDR2 FQGTGA. This CDR3 contains 15 residues. CDR3 region: CASSEGTSVDNEQYF. The CDR3 coding sequence is TGTGCCAGCAGCGAAGGGACTAGCGTAGACAATGAGCAGTACTTC.

This clonotype showed up many times. The chain is built from TRBV6-1 and TRBJ2-1; D might be TRBD2 (7 bases). The J call may be faulty, since TRBJ2-7 better matches the DNA end. Germline CDR1 MNHNS, CDR2 SASEGT. This CDR3 has 14 amino acids. The CDR3 region has the DNA TGTGCCAGCAGTGAACGGGGGGCGTTGGCCGAGCAGTACTTC. This codes for CASSERGALAEQYF.

The sample holds a few counts of this clonotype. A much larger clonotype is one base distant, so this may be a read error. The chain joins TRBV6-1 to TRBJ2-2, with 8 bases aligning to TRBD1. Germline V lookup: CDR1 MNHNS, CDR2 SASEGT. The CDR3 covers 15 residues. V shed 7 bases, J shed 3 bases, and the junction held 7 bases outside the gene matches. CDR3 coding DNA: TGTGCCAGCATAACCGGGACAGGTTACACCGGGGAGCTGTTTTTT. This codes for CASITGTGYTGELFF.

This clonotype was observed a handful of times. This chain links TRBV6-6 with TRBJ2-3, with D possibly matching TRBD2 (6 bases). The CDR3 is made up of 17 amino acids. Trimming cost V 5 bases and J 2 bases, with 20 bases left between them. CDR1 is MNHNY, CDR2 SVGAGI, per germline (reference sequence). The CDR3 sequence is CASSNDPPGENTDTQYF. CDR3 bases: TGTGCCAGCAGTAATGACCCCCCGGGGGAAAACACAGATACGCAGTATTTT.

By its share, this clonotype is medium-sized. The V gene is TRBV27, the J gene TRBJ2-1; 7 bases fit TRBD1. CDR1 MNHEY and CDR2 SMNVEV come from the germline V gene (reference sequence). This CDR3 region has 15 residues. The V gene end was trimmed by 4 bases and the J gene end by 10 bases; junction bases not matched to a gene: 13. The CDR3 sequence is CASSYSGGPNYEQFF. DNA for the CDR3: TGTGCCAGCAGTTACTCAGGGGGTCCCAACTACGAGCAGTTCTTC.

This clonotype has just a few counts. The chain links TRBV10-3 to TRBJ2-1; TRBD1 agrees at 7 bases. The J call may be wrong; the DNA end is better matched by TRBJ2-7. CDR1 is ENHRY and CDR2 is SYGVKD in the germline V gene. The CDR3 has 12 residues. This CDR3 is CAIRGTDYEQYF. CDR3 in DNA: TGTGCCATCAGGGGGACAGACTACGAGCAGTACTTC.

The rearrangement uses TRBV19 and TRBJ2-3, with 9 bases fitting TRBD1. V lost 2 bases, J lost 4 bases, and 4 bases stayed unmatched. This CDR3 is built from 15 residues. Germline values: CDR1 LNHDA, CDR2 SQIVND (reference sequence). In nucleotides, the CDR3 is TGTGCCAGTAGTATACGGGACAGGGAAGCAGATACGCAGTATTTT. It encodes CASSIRDREADTQYF.

This clonotype has only a few counts. The J gene is TRBJ1-6, the V gene TRBV4-3; D is uncertain. The CDR3 runs to 17 residues. Germline CDR1 is LGHNA and CDR2 is YSLEER. V was cut by 1 base and J by 0 bases, with 10 bases left in between. This CDR3 is CASSQVIQSSYNSPLHF. CDR3 in DNA: TGCGCCAGCAGCCAAGTTATACAGAGCTCCTATAATTCACCCCTCCACTTT.

The rearrangement uses TRBV6-5 and TRBJ2-1; the D gene is possibly TRBD2 (6 bases). V lost 7 bases and J 2 bases, leaving 15 bases between the germline ends. The germline CDR1 and CDR2 sequences are MNHEY and SVGAGI. This CDR3 contains 15 residues. Written as DNA, the CDR3 is TGTGCCAGCACCCTAGGGGCGGGGACCTACAATGAGCAGTTCTTC. It translates to CASTLGAGTYNEQFF.

This clonotype is judged medium-sized. The chain recombines TRBV12-3 or TRBV12-4 with TRBJ2-5; maybe TRBD2 (5 bases). The CDR3 sequence is 12 residues long. V was clipped by 1 base and J by 11 bases, with 11 bases between them. CDR3 DNA: TGTGCCAGCAGTTTAGAAGGAGCGGAGCAGTACTTC. Translation: CASSLEGAEQYF.

At least ten counts were recorded for this clonotype. The gene calls are TRBV7-3 and TRBJ2-3; D uncertain. Trimming shortened V by 2 bases and J by 6 bases, and 12 bases separated the two germline ends. CDR3 length: 14 amino acids. Germline-derived CDR1 and CDR2 are SGHTA and FQGTGA. The CDR3 spells CASSLSGRADTQYF. The CDR3 nucleotides read TGTGCCAGCAGCTTATCGGGCCGGGCGGATACGCAGTATTTT.

This clonotype was picked up a small number of times. This chain joins TRBV4-1 and TRBJ2-4; D is unresolved. The better agreement between TRBJ2-5 and the DNA end casts doubt on the J call. Germline V gene data show CDR1 as MGHRA and CDR2 as YSYEKL. This CDR3 is 13 amino acids long. This chain's CDR3 is CASSQGVPGTQYF. In nucleotides, the CDR3 is TGCGCCAGCAGCCAAGGGGTGCCTGGGACCCAGTACTTC.

J is TRBJ1-6 and V is TRBV6-6; D is possibly TRBD1 (6 bases). CDR3 length: 15 residues. V was cut by 9 bases and J by 5 bases, with 17 bases left in between. CDR1 and CDR2 (germline): MNHNY, SVGAGI (reference sequence). The CDR3 is CASYVGGADNSPLHF. The CDR3 nucleotides read TGTGCCAGTTACGTGGGGGGCGCAGATAATTCACCCCTCCACTTT.

This clonotype is termed large. The chain combines TRBV6-1 with TRBJ2-5; D might be TRBD1 or TRBD2, each matching 5 bases. In germline, CDR1 is MNHNS, CDR2 SASEGT. V lost 1 base to trimming and J lost 5 bases, with 11 bases between them. The length of the CDR3 is 14 residues. The DNA of the CDR3 is TGTGCCAGCAGTGAAGGTGGGACCCTGGAGACCCAGTACTTC. Its protein product is CASSEGGTLETQYF.

In this sample, this clonotype turned up a few times. The chain has TRBV6-1 and TRBJ1-2, with 10 bases fitting TRBD1. The trim removed 3 bases at V and 3 bases at J, leaving 7 bases unmatched. Germline V lookup: CDR1 MNHNS, CDR2 SASEGT. The CDR3 covers 16 residues. Written as DNA, the CDR3 is TGTGCCAGCAGTGATGAGAGGACAGGGGGGGACTATGGCTACACCTTC. Translating gives CASSDERTGGDYGYTF.

This rearrangement joins TRBV7-2 to TRBJ2-1; tentative D call: TRBD1 (7 bases). The CDR3 totals 16 residues. Germline V gene lookup returns CDR1 SGHTA and CDR2 FQGNSA. With 1 base removed from V and 10 bases from J, the gap between germline ends came to 20 bases. CDR3 bases: TGTGCCAGCAGCTTAGGGTGGCAGGGGGAGCGGGCCGAGCAGTTCTTC. Translating gives CASSLGWQGERAEQFF. Full variable domain (missing parts from reference TRBV7-2 and TRBJ2-1): GAGVSQSPSNKVTEKGKDVELRCDPISGHTALYWYRQSLGQGLEFLIYFQGNSAPDKSGLPSDRFSAERTGGSVSTLTIQRTQQEDSAVYLCASSLGWQGERAEQFFGPGTRLTVL.

Remarks on this clonotype: This may come from a read error, since a much larger clone is one base off. The chain employs TRBV6-1 and TRBJ2-4, with 13 positions matching TRBD2. Germline V gives CDR1 MNHNS, CDR2 SASEGT. CDR3 length: 15 residues. This CDR3 is CASSTSGGDSYEQDF. As DNA, the CDR3 is TGTGCCAGCAGCACTAGCGGGGGGGACTCCTACGAGCAGGACTTC.

The rearrangement uses TRBV11-3 and TRBJ2-2; 11 positions match TRBD2. The CDR3 runs to 17 residues. CDR1 and CDR2 from the germline V gene are SGHNT and YENEEA. The junction had 5 bases not matched to a gene; V was cut back by 3 bases and J by 2 bases. For the CDR3, the DNA is TGTGCCAGCAGCTTTTCGGGACTAGCGGAAAACACCGGGGAGCTGTTTTTT. Encoded protein: CASSFSGLAENTGELFF.

The rearrangement joins TRBV11-1 to TRBJ1-1; D is possibly TRBD1 (6 bases). The CDR3 loop spans 14 amino acids. Trimming took off 5 bases at V and 0 bases at J, with 10 bases between the two ends. Germline V CDR1 and CDR2: SGHAT, FQDESV (reference sequence). CDR3 coding DNA: TGTGCCAGCAGCCCAGACAGGCTGAACACTGAAGCTTTCTTT. Translated: CASSPDRLNTEAFF.

This clonotype is large in the sample. At one of its ends the junction is not consistent with the germline gene, which may arise from a read error. V usage is TRBV7-2 and J usage is TRBJ2-1; 9 nucleotides match TRBD2. In germline, CDR1 is SGHTA, CDR2 FQGNSA. CDR3 length: 14 residues. The CDR3 DNA reads TGTGCCAGCAACTTAGCGGGAGCTTACAATGAGCAGTTCTTC. Translation gives CASNLAGAYNEQFF. Using reference TRBV7-2 and TRBJ2-1 for the parts outside the CDR3, the full variable domain is GAGVSQSPSNKVTEKGKDVELRCDPISGHTALYWYRQSLGQGLEFLIYFQGNSAPDKSGLPSDRFSAERTGGSVSTLTIQRTQQEDSAVYLCASNLAGAYNEQFFGPGTRLTVL.

This sequence joins TRBV4-1 and TRBJ1-6, with D tentatively TRBD1 (6 bases). V was trimmed by 4 bases and J by 6 bases, leaving 10 bases between them. From germline, CDR1 is MGHRA and CDR2 YSYEKL. This CDR3 contains 14 residues. In nucleotides, the CDR3 is TGCGCCAGCAGCCTAGGACAGAGTAATTCACCCCTCCACTTT. Translating it yields CASSLGQSNSPLHF.

The chain links TRBV6-6 to TRBJ2-5; the D is unclear. CDR3 length: 14 amino acids. The V gene's germline CDR1 is MNHNY and CDR2 SVGAGI (reference sequence). V was shortened by 2 bases and J by 11 bases, with 18 bases between the two germline ends. As DNA, the CDR3 is TGTGCCAGCAGTTACGGGGTGGATTACAATGAGCAGTACTTC. Residues: CASSYGVDYNEQYF.

Only a few counts were recorded for this clonotype. The V gene is TRBV10-1, the J gene TRBJ2-2; D is undetermined. Germline V gene lookup returns CDR1 WNHNN and CDR2 SYGVQD (reference sequence). The CDR3 covers 16 residues. Trimming removed 6 bases from V and 0 bases from J, with 14 bases in between. In DNA form, the CDR3 reads TGCGCCAGCAGCCTTACCAGGATTGCGAACACCGGGGAGCTGTTTTTT. It codes for CASSLTRIANTGELFF.